This TCR beta chain was observed in a study of blood T cell repertoires in COVID-19. On the study more broadly: Both acute and convalescent COVID-19 samples were obtained from the United States, Italy and Spain. Nucleic acid was either cDNA or gDNA, and it came from T cells, B-cell-depleted T cells, or PBMCs.

This CDR3 comprises 15 residues. The V gene lost 2 bases and the J gene lost 6 bases, with 14 bases spanning the gap. Germline V gene data show CDR1 as MNHEY and CDR2 as SVGAGI. As originally analysed: Reference gene primers were amplified, and this amplification served to estimate nucleated cell counts. Some clones are missing from TCRdb's copy, which holds only in-frame ones; the method was immunoSEQ multiplex PCR. Clone size and the V and J calls come from that table; the DNA yielded D and trimming. The table includes around 150,000 clones, around 87% detected once. What was sequenced was peripheral blood. The V and J genes are TRBV6-5 and TRBJ1-5; D is perhaps TRBD1 (5 bases). The TCR sequence derives from a woman aged 55-70 years with active or convalescent COVID-19. The CDR3 loop is CASSYGANTGQPQHF. For the CDR3, the DNA is TGTGCCAGCAGTTACGGGGCCAATACGGGTCAGCCCCAGCATTTT.